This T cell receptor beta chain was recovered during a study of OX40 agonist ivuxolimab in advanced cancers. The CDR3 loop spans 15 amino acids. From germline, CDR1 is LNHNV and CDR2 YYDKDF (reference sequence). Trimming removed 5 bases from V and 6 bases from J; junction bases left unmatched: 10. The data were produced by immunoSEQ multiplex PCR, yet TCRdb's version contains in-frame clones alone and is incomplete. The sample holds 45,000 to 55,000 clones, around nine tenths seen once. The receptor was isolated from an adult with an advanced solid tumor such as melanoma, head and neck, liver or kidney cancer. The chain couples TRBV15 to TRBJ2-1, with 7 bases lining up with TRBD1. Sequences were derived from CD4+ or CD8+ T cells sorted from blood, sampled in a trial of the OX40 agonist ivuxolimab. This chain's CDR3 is CATSPRQGRGNEQFF. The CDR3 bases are TGTGCCACCAGCCCAAGACAGGGTCGGGGCAATGAGCAGTTCTTC.